These 26 T cell receptor beta chains came from one sample sequenced in a study of technical replicates of blood from a few donors. The table came from immunoSEQ multiplex PCR; TCRdb's copy has only in-frame clones and leaves some out. In the table there are around 9,000 clones, 90% to 95% of which are singletons. Sequences were obtained from PBMCs. These receptors came from a human donor in good health.

J is TRBJ1-1 and V is TRBV28; D is ambiguous. The germline V and J ends were trimmed by 1 base and 1 base, with 10 bases remaining between them. Germline values: CDR1 MDHEN, CDR2 SYDVKM. The CDR3 has 15 residues. CDR3 sequence reads: CASSLFDTENTEAFF. The CDR3 nucleotides are TGTGCCAGCAGTTTATTTGACACAGAGAACACTGAAGCTTTCTTT.

The chain recombines TRBV5-1 with TRBJ2-7, with D possibly being TRBD2 (7 bases). The germline V gene encodes CDR1 SGHRS and CDR2 YFSETQ. The length of the CDR3 is 14 residues. The V end lost 4 bases, the J end lost 2 bases, and 13 bases lay between the germline ends. In DNA form, the CDR3 reads TGCGCCAGCAGCCTAAGCGGGACAACCTACGAGCAGTACTTC. Translation: CASSLSGTTYEQYF.

V is TRBV19 and J is TRBJ2-1; 8 bases line up with TRBD2. CDR3 length: 15 amino acids. Per the germline V gene, CDR1 is LNHDA and CDR2 is SQIVND (reference sequence). Losses at the gene ends were 3 bases for V and 12 bases for J; bases not matched to a gene: 13. The CDR3 here is CASSISGTQGMPQFF. Written as DNA, the CDR3 is TGTGCCAGTAGTATTAGCGGGACGCAAGGGATGCCGCAGTTCTTC. The full variable domain, in which reference TRBV19 and TRBJ2-1 provide the parts outside the CDR3, is DGGITQSPKYLFRKEGQNVTLSCEQNLNHDAMYWYRQDPGQGLRLIYYSQIVNDFQKGDIAEGYSVSREKKESFPLTVTSAQKNPTAFYLCASSISGTQGMPQFFGPGTRLTVL.

The chain joins TRBV28 to TRBJ2-3, with a tentative D call TRBD2 (6 bases). V was shortened by 3 bases and J by 7 bases, with 17 bases between the two germline ends. Germline-derived CDR1 and CDR2 are MDHEN and SYDVKM. The CDR3 length is 15 residues. The CDR3 is CASSLLRGFGHTQYF. The DNA of the CDR3 is TGTGCCAGCAGTTTGTTGCGGGGATTCGGACATACGCAGTATTTT. The full variable domain, with the rest looked up from reference TRBV28 and TRBJ2-3, is DVKVTQSSRYLVKRTGEKVFLECVQDMDHENMFWYRQDPGLGLRLIYFSYDVKMKEKGDIPEGYSVSREKKERFSLILESASTNQTSMYLCASSLLRGFGHTQYFGPGTRLTVL.

The rearrangement uses TRBV7-9 and TRBJ2-2, with 7 nucleotides matching TRBD2. The CDR3 runs 16 residues. With V trimmed by 4 bases and J by 5 bases, 10 bases remained unmatched. The germline CDR1 and CDR2 sequences are SEHNR and FQNEAQ (reference sequence). The CDR3: CASSSGGGLLTGELFF. CDR3 nucleotide sequence: TGTGCCAGCAGCTCTGGGGGGGGACTATTAACCGGGGAGCTGTTTTTT.

A single count supports this clone. This rearrangement joins TRBV30 to TRBJ2-7; D uncertain. The germline V gene encodes CDR1 GTSNPN and CDR2 SVGIG (reference sequence). V was trimmed by 1 base and J by 1 base, leaving 2 bases between them. The CDR3 has 11 amino acids. CDR3 sequence: CAWSASYEQYF. DNA of the CDR3: TGTGCCTGGAGTGCGTCCTACGAGCAGTACTTC. Looking up the rest from reference TRBV30 and TRBJ2-7 gives the full variable domain: SQTIHQWPATLVQPVGSPLSLECTVEGTSNPNLYWYRQAAGRGLQLLFYSVGIGQISSEVPQNLSASRPQDRQFILSSKKLLLSDSGFYLCAWSASYEQYFGPGTRLTVT.

The chain recombines TRBV27 with TRBJ2-1; D may be TRBD1 (6 bases). Trimming left V 6 bases short and J 1 base short, with 7 bases between. This CDR3 is 13 amino acids long. Germline assignment: CDR1 MNHEY and CDR2 SMNVEV (reference sequence). CDR3 region: CASRDSSYNEQFF. CDR3 sequence (DNA): TGTGCCAGCAGGGACAGTTCCTACAATGAGCAGTTCTTC.

CDR3 in amino acids: CSVGQSSGANVLTF. The CDR3, as DNA: TGCAGCGTGGGACAGAGCTCTGGGGCCAACGTCCTGACTTTC. This chain connects TRBV29-1 to TRBJ2-6; 7 bases are shared with TRBD1. Germline V gene lookup returns CDR1 SQVTM and CDR2 ANQGSEA. V shed 6 bases, J shed 0 bases, and the junction held 2 bases outside the gene matches. This CDR3 has 14 residues. The entire variable domain, with the rest obtained from reference TRBV29-1 and TRBJ2-6, is as follows: SAVISQKPSRDICQRGTSLTIQCQVDSQVTMMFWYRQQPGQSLTLIATANQGSEATYESGFVIDKFPISRPNLTFSTLTVSNMSPEDSSIYLCSVGQSSGANVLTFGAGSRLTVL.

The rearrangement links TRBV6-1 to TRBJ2-3; TRBD2 agrees at 12 bases. Trimming at V came to 4 bases and at J to 4 bases, leaving 6 bases not matched to a gene. Germline CDR1 MNHNS, CDR2 SASEGT. CDR3 size: 16 residues. CDR3 DNA sequence: TGTGCCAGCAGTGTGACTAGCGGGAGTGGTCCAGATACGCAGTATTTT. Translating it yields CASSVTSGSGPDTQYF.

J is TRBJ2-7 and V is TRBV6-5, with a tentative D call TRBD1 (5 bases). CDR3 size: 13 residues. V lost 0 bases and J 6 bases, leaving 9 bases between the germline ends. Germline-derived CDR1 and CDR2 are MNHEY and SVGAGI. The CDR3 DNA reads TGTGCCAGCAGTTACTCGGCGGACACCGAGCAGTACTTC. It yields the protein CASSYSADTEQYF.

The chain couples TRBV28 to TRBJ1-2, with 7 nucleotides matching TRBD1. CDR1 is MDHEN and CDR2 is SYDVKM in the germline V gene. The V and J ends lost 3 bases and 2 bases, in that order; junction bases with no gene match: 3. CDR3 size: 14 residues. In DNA, the CDR3 is TGTGCCAGCAGTTTGCCAGGGGGGAACTATGGCTACACCTTC. This gives the protein CASSLPGGNYGYTF.

The chain joins TRBV27 to TRBJ1-5; TRBD1 might be the D (5 bases). V shed 7 bases and J shed 4 bases, with 11 bases lying between them. Looked up from germline, CDR1 is MNHEY and CDR2 is SMNVEV (reference sequence). The CDR3 has 13 residues. The CDR3 sequence is CASNGGMNQPQHF. The CDR3, as DNA: TGTGCCAGCAATGGGGGGATGAATCAGCCCCAGCATTTT.

The J gene is TRBJ2-3, the V gene TRBV10-2, with TRBD2 matching over 8 bases. Germline CDR1 WSHSY, CDR2 SAAADI. The CDR3 contains 16 residues. V lost 6 bases to trimming and J lost 2 bases; unmatched junction nucleotides: 10. The CDR3 DNA reads as TGCGCCAGCAGGGGGTTGCGGGGGGCGACCACAGATACGCAGTATTTT. It specifies CASRGLRGATTDTQYF.

The gene calls are TRBV5-1 and TRBJ1-1; maybe TRBD1 (5 bases). V was cut by 4 bases and J by 4 bases, with 11 bases left in between. This CDR3 has 13 amino acids. Germline V gives CDR1 SGHRS, CDR2 YFSETQ. CDR3 in amino acids: CASSRREGTEAFF. The CDR3 DNA sequence: TGCGCCAGCAGCCGCAGGGAAGGCACTGAAGCTTTCTTT. The whole variable domain, filled in from reference TRBV5-1 and TRBJ1-1, reads KAGVTQTPRYLIKTRGQQVTLSCSPISGHRSVSWYQQTPGQGLQFLFEYFSETQRNKGNFPGRFSGRQFSNSRSEMNVSTLELGDSALYLCASSRREGTEAFFGQGTRLTVV.

CDR3 DNA sequence: TGCGCCAGCAGCTTGTTCTCACGAGCGGGAGACACCGGGGAGCTGTTTTTT. This encodes CASSLFSRAGDTGELFF. J is TRBJ2-2 and V is TRBV5-1; 8 bases fit TRBD2. The CDR3 length is 17 residues. Germline CDR1 is SGHRS and CDR2 is YFSETQ. V gave up 1 base and J gave up 3 bases; unmatched junction bases: 8.

The chain carries TRBV15 and TRBJ1-5; D unresolved. This CDR3 contains 17 residues. The V and J ends lost 0 bases and 4 bases respectively, with 16 bases between them. Per germline, CDR1 LNHNV and CDR2 YYDKDF (reference sequence). The CDR3 DNA is TGTGCCACCAGCAGAGATTCTATAAGCGTTTCAAATCAGCCCCAGCATTTT. Its translation: CATSRDSISVSNQPQHF.

In DNA, the CDR3 is TGTGCCAGCAGCTTGGGACAGGGGCGGAACTATGGCTACACCTTC. Translating gives CASSLGQGRNYGYTF. The rearrangement uses TRBV7-9 and TRBJ1-2, with 10 bases lining up with TRBD1. Trimming removed 3 bases from V and 2 bases from J; junction bases left unmatched: 3. Germline-derived CDR1 and CDR2 are SEHNR and FQNEAQ (reference sequence). The CDR3 extends over 15 amino acids.

The chain carries TRBV13 and TRBJ2-7; possibly TRBD2 for D (5 bases). CDR1 is PRHDT, CDR2 FYEKMQ, per germline (reference sequence). The CDR3 length is 18 residues. The germline V and J ends were trimmed by 0 bases and 2 bases, with 20 bases remaining between them. The CDR3 here is CASSLGWFSGLGTYEQYF. The CDR3 region has the DNA TGTGCCAGCAGCTTAGGTTGGTTTTCCGGACTTGGTACCTACGAGCAGTACTTC.

This chain joins TRBV4-2 and TRBJ2-5; 10 nucleotides match TRBD2. The CDR3 has 15 residues. Germline V gene sequence: CDR1 LGHNA, CDR2 YNFKEQ. V was pared by 3 bases and J by 4 bases, with 5 bases of the junction left unmatched. Here the CDR3 reads CASSQSLAGAETQYF. The DNA for the CDR3 is TGTGCCAGCAGCCAGTCGCTAGCGGGAGCAGAGACCCAGTACTTC.

The rearrangement links TRBV2 to TRBJ2-3, with 8 bases that match TRBD2. The CDR3 runs to 17 residues. Germline loops: CDR1 SNHLY, CDR2 FYNNEI. J was trimmed by 6 bases and V by 4 bases; bases with no gene match: 15. The DNA of the CDR3 is TGTGCCAGCAGTGTCTGGCTAGCGGGCTCATCACCGGATACGCAGTATTTT. Protein sequence: CASSVWLAGSSPDTQYF. The whole variable domain, filled in from reference TRBV2 and TRBJ2-3, reads EPEVTQTPSHQVTQMGQEVILRCVPISNHLYFYWYRQILGQKVEFLVSFYNNEISEKSEIFDDQFSVERPDGSNFTLKIRSTKLEDSAMYFCASSVWLAGSSPDTQYFGPGTRLTVL.

The V and J genes are TRBV10-3 and TRBJ1-1; 8 nucleotides align to TRBD1. Germline trimming cut 4 bases from V and 5 bases from J; bases unmatched to any gene: 3. This CDR3 is built from 13 residues. Germline V gene data show CDR1 as ENHRY and CDR2 as SYGVKD. The CDR3 protein is CAISATGVTEAFF. The CDR3 nucleotides are TGTGCCATCAGTGCGACAGGGGTAACTGAAGCTTTCTTT.

The chain recombines TRBV7-8 with TRBJ1-2; the match to TRBD1 covers 7 bases. Germline trimming cut 5 bases from V and 4 bases from J; bases unmatched to any gene: 7. The CDR3 is made up of 14 amino acids. CDR1 SGHVS and CDR2 FQNEAQ come from the germline V gene. The CDR3 sequence is CASSPKGTAYGYTF. The CDR3 DNA reads as TGTGCCAGCAGCCCGAAAGGGACAGCCTATGGCTACACCTTC.

The chain carries TRBV5-1 and TRBJ2-5; TRBD2 matches 11 bases. The CDR3 runs to 15 residues. Germline V gene sequence: CDR1 SGHRS, CDR2 YFSETQ. Trimming cost V 4 bases and J 2 bases; bases outside gene matches: 4. The CDR3 region is CASSKGTSGQETQYF. CDR3 DNA sequence: TGCGCCAGCAGCAAGGGGACTAGCGGACAAGAGACCCAGTACTTC.

The genes are TRBV6-5 and TRBJ2-1, with 8 nucleotides matching TRBD2. V trimming: 0 bases; J trimming: 5 bases; junction bases outside the gene matches: 6. The V gene's germline CDR1 is MNHEY and CDR2 SVGAGI. The CDR3 runs to 16 residues. The CDR3 DNA follows: TGTGCCAGCAGTTACTCCGGGACTAGGAGGAACAATGAGCAGTTCTTC. Residues: CASSYSGTRRNNEQFF.

The chain uses TRBV27 and TRBJ2-1; a possible D gene is TRBD2 (5 bases). Trimming stripped 4 bases from V and 8 bases from J, with 21 bases between. The CDR3 runs to 16 residues. The germline V gene encodes CDR1 MNHEY and CDR2 SMNVEV (reference sequence). The DNA for the CDR3 is TGTGCCAGCAGTTATATTTGGGCACAGCGGATCGATGAGCAGTTCTTC. It translates to CASSYIWAQRIDEQFF.

The genes are TRBV25-1 and TRBJ2-7, with 8 nucleotides matching TRBD1. The junction had 4 bases not matched to a gene; V was cut back by 4 bases and J by 2 bases. This CDR3 has 14 amino acids. Per the germline V gene, CDR1 is MGHDK and CDR2 is SYGVNS. The CDR3 region is CASSVQGGAYEQYF. Here the CDR3 DNA reads TGTGCCAGCAGTGTACAGGGGGGAGCCTACGAGCAGTACTTC.